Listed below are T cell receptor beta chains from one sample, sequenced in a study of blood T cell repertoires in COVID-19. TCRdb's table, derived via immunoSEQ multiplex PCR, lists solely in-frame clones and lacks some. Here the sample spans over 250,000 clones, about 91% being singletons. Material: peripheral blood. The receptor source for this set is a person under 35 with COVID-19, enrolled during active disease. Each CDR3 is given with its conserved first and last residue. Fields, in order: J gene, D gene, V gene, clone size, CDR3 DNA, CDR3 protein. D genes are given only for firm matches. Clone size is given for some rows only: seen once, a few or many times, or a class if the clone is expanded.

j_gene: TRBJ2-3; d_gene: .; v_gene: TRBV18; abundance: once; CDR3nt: TGTGCCAGCTCACATTATAGCACAGATACGCAGTATTTT; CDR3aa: CASSHYSTDTQYF
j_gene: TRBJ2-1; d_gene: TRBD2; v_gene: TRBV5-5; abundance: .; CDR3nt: TGTGCCAGCAGCTTCGGCGGGAGGGCCCCAGAAGAGCAGTTCTTC; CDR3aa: CASSFGGRAPEEQFF
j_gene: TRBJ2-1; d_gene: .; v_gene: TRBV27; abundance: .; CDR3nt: TGTGCCAGCAGCCCGACATTTGCTGAGCAGTTCTTC; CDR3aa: CASSPTFAEQFF
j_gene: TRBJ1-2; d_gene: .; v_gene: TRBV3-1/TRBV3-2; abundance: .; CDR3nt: TGTGCCAGCAGCCAAGATGTGAGGCTCGGTGGCTACACCTTC; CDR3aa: CASSQDVRLGGYTF
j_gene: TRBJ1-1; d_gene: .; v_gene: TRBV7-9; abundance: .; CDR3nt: TGTGCCAGCAGGATACCTGGAGACACTGAAGCTTTCTTT; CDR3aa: CASRIPGDTEAFF
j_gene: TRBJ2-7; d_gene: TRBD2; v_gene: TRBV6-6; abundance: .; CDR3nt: TGTGCCACCGGGAGGGGGGCGGGCGAGCAGTACTTC; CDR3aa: CATGRGAGEQYF
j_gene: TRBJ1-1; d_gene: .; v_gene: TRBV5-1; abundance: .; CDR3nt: TGCGCCAGCAGCCTCCCGCCCGACAGGACTCCTTCAGGGATCACTGAAGCTTTCTTT; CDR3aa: CASSLPPDRTPSGITEAFF
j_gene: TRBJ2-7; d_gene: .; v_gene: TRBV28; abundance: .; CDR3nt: TGTGCCAGCAGTTTACCGACCGTTCGGGAGTACTTC; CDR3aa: CASSLPTVREYF
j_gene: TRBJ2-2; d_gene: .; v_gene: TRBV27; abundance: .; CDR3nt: TGTGCCAGCAGTTTAGTGGGCGGGTCTGCCGGGGAGCTGTTTTTT; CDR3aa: CASSLVGGSAGELFF
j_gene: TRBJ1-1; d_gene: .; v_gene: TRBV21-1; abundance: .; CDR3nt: TGTGCCAGACTTCGATACACTGAAGCTTTCTTT; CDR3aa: CARLRYTEAFF
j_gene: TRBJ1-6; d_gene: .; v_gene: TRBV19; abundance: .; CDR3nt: TGTGCCAGTAGTATACAGGTGGATTCACCCCTCCACTTT; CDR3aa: CASSIQVDSPLHF
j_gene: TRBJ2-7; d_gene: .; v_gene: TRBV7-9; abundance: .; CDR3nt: TGTGCCAGCAGCTTAGGTCAGGGGGGACGGGAGCAGTACTTC; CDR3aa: CASSLGQGGREQYF
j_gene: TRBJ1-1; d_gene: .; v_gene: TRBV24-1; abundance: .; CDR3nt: TGTGCCACCAGTGACCTGGGACTTACTGAAGCTTTCTTT; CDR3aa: CATSDLGLTEAFF
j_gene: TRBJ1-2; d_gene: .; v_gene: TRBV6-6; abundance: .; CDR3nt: TGTGCCAGCACCACCTTGGACGGGAAGAGGAACTATGGCTACACCTTC; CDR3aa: CASTTLDGKRNYGYTF
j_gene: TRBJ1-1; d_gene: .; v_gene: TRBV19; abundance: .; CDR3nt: TGTGCCAGTAGTATCAGGGGCCCCAACACTGAAGCTTTCTTT; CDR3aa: CASSIRGPNTEAFF
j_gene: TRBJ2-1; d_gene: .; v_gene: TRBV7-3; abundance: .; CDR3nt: TGTGCCAGCAGCTTTACAGGGCAAAATGAGCAGTTCTTC; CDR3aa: CASSFTGQNEQFF
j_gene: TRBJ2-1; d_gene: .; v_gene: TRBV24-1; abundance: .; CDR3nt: TGTGCCACCAGTTCGTTACTGAATGAGCAGTTCTTC; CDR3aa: CATSSLLNEQFF
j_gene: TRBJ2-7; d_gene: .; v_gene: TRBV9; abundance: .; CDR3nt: TGTGCCAGCAGTTGGGAGGAGGCGTCCTACGAGCAGTACTTC; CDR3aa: CASSWEEASYEQYF
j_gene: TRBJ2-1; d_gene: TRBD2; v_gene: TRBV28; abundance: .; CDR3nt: TGTGCCAGCAGTTTGGTTAGCGGGAGGTTCGATGAGCAGTTCTTC; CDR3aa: CASSLVSGRFDEQFF
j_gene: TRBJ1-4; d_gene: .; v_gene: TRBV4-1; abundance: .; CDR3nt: TGCGCCAGCAGCCAATGGGCAGGGGAGGGTGGTGAAAAACTGTTTTTT; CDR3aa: CASSQWAGEGGEKLFF
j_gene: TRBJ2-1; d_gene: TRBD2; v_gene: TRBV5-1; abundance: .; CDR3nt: TGCGCCAGCAGCCCCAGCGGGATGGGTGAGCAGTTCTTC; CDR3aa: CASSPSGMGEQFF
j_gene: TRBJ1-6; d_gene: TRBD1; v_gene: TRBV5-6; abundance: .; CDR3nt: TGTGCCAGCAGCTTGGGAGGACAGGTCGATAATTCACCCCTCCACTTT; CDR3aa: CASSLGGQVDNSPLHF
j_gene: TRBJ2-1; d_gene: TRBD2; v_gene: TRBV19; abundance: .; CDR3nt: TGTGCCAGTAGTATTGCGGGAGAAGTATACAATGAGCAGTTCTTC; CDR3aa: CASSIAGEVYNEQFF
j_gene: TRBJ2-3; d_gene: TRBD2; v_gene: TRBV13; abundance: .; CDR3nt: TGTGCCAGCAGCCCGCAGGCTAGCGGGAGGGCGGGAGATACGCAGTATTTT; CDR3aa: CASSPQASGRAGDTQYF
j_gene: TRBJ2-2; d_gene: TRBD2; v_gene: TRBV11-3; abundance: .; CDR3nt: TGTGCCAGCAGCCCTAGCGGGATCACCGGGGAGCTGTTTTTT; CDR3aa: CASSPSGITGELFF
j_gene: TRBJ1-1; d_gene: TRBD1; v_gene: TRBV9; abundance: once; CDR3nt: TGTGCCAGCAGCTCAAGCCGGGACAGGGCGAACACTGAAGCTTTCTTT; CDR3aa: CASSSSRDRANTEAFF
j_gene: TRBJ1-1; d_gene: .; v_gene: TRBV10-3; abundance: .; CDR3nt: TGTGCCATCAGTGGTGAGGTGGCCAGCACTGAAGCTTTCTTT; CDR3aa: CAISGEVASTEAFF
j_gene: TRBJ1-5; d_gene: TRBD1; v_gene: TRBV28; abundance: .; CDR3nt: TGTGCCAGCAGTCCCCGGACAGGGGTTCAGCCCCAGCATTTT; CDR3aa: CASSPRTGVQPQHF